The rows below give T cell receptor beta chains drawn from one sample of a study of regulatory T cells in long-lasting Graves disease. MiXCR, run by TCRdb on the multiplex PCR reads, gives a single entry per CDR3 protein. This sample yields roughly 430,000 distinct CDR3 sequences, of which 16% are seen a single time; around 10% belongs to the top ten. These data were also reused for a study on T cells in Graves' hyperthyroidism and ophthalmopathy.

The sample was peripheral blood mononuclear cells (PBMCs), taken at new diagnosis, from a patient treated with antithyroid drugs. The receptors here all came from a woman in her 30s with Graves disease. The CDR3 runs from the conserved cysteine through the conserved F or W. D genes are given only for firm matches. The listing skips clone size in some rows; elsewhere it reads once, few, many or a size class.

J gene | clone size | V gene | D gene | CDR3 DNA | CDR3 protein
TRBJ1-5 | many | TRBV6-8 | TRBD1 | TGTGCCAGCAGTTACTACGGACAGGCGTATAGCAATCAGCCCCAGCATTTT | CASSYYGQAYSNQPQHF
TRBJ1-6 | . | TRBV5-4 | TRBD1 | TGTGCCAGCAGCATAGACAGGGGTAATTCACCCCTCCACTTT | CASSIDRGNSPLHF
TRBJ2-7 | few | TRBV9 | TRBD2 | TGTGCCAGCAGCGCACTTAGCGGGCCCCCAATCGACGAGCAGTACTTC | CASSALSGPPIDEQYF
TRBJ2-2 | few | TRBV20-1 | . | TGCAGTGCTCGGAACAGCGGTTTGAACACCGGGGAGCTGTTTTTT | CSARNSGLNTGELFF
TRBJ2-7 | . | TRBV10-3 | . | TGTGCCATCAGTGAGGATACAGGGAGTCGCCACGAGCAGTACTTC | CAISEDTGSRHEQYF
TRBJ1-2 | many | TRBV11-2 | . | TGTGCCAGCAGCTCACCCTGGGAAGTGATCAGTGGCTACACCTTC | CASSSPWEVISGYTF
TRBJ2-3 | many | TRBV3-1 | . | TGTGCCAGCAGCCAAGAATTGGACCTCGAAAAGGAAGATACGCAGTATTTT | CASSQELDLEKEDTQYF
TRBJ2-2 | . | TRBV5-1 | . | TGCGCCAGCAGCATGGCGAACACCGGGGAGCTGTTTTTT | CASSMANTGELFF
TRBJ2-2 | many | TRBV3-1 | . | TGTGCCAGCAGCCAAGGGGGTTTCTATACCGGGGAGCTGTTTTTT | CASSQGGFYTGELFF
TRBJ2-1 | many | TRBV5-1 | TRBD2 | TGCGCCAGCAGCTTACAACTAGCGGGAGCTGAGCAGTTCTTC | CASSLQLAGAEQFF
TRBJ2-1 | many | TRBV7-2 | . | TGTGCCAGCAGCTTTCGGACAGCCGAAAATGAGCAGTTCTTC | CASSFRTAENEQFF
TRBJ1-1 | many | TRBV27 | . | TGTGCCAGCAGTTTACCCGGAGTCGCTTTCTTT | CASSLPGVAFF
TRBJ2-1 | . | TRBV4-2 | . | TGTGCCAGCAGCCAAGTAGATGAGCAGTTCTTC | CASSQVDEQFF
TRBJ2-1 | . | TRBV28 | TRBD2 | TGTGCCAGCAGTTTGGCTAGCGGCGGCTATGAGCAGTTCTTC | CASSLASGGYEQFF
TRBJ2-7 | many | TRBV5-1 | TRBD1 | TGCGCCAGCAGCACCGCGAGACAGGGGGCGGACGAGCAGTACTTC | CASSTARQGADEQYF
TRBJ2-3 | few | TRBV3-1 | TRBD2 | TGTGCCAGCAGCCAAGGACTAGCGGACACCACAGATACGCAGTATTTT | CASSQGLADTTDTQYF
TRBJ2-7 | . | TRBV12-3/TRBV12-4 | TRBD2 | TGTGCCAGCAGTTGGGGGGGGGACGAGCAGTACTTC | CASSWGGDEQYF
TRBJ1-4 | many | TRBV2 | . | TGTGCCAGCAGTGGAGGTATCGCAGGGATTAATGAAAAACTGTTTTTT | CASSGGIAGINEKLFF
TRBJ1-2 | many | TRBV6-1 | . | TGTGCCAGCAGCCCCCCCGGACACTATGGCTACACCTTC | CASSPPGHYGYTF
TRBJ2-2 | . | TRBV27 | TRBD1 | TGTGCCAGCAGTTTAGGACAGGGAGGTTTCGGGGAGCTGTTTTTT | CASSLGQGGFGELFF
TRBJ2-7 | many | TRBV20-1 | . | TGCAGTGCTCTGCCAGTAACGCTAAACGAGCAGTACTTC | CSALPVTLNEQYF
TRBJ1-1 | few | TRBV14 | . | TGTGCCAGCAGCCAAAGGGGGTCGGCCACTGAAGCTTTCTTT | CASSQRGSATEAFF
TRBJ2-2 | . | TRBV19 | . | TGTGCCACCTCCCCGGGGGTATTGGCCGGGGAGCTGTTTTTT | CATSPGVLAGELFF
TRBJ2-2 | many | TRBV27 | TRBD2 | TGTGCCAGCAGTTTAGAGCGGGAGAAGGACACCGGGGAGCTGTTTTTT | CASSLEREKDTGELFF
TRBJ2-7 | . | TRBV14 | . | TGTGCCAGCAGCCCGACAGTCTTCGCGGAGCAGTACTTC | CASSPTVFAEQYF
TRBJ1-1 | many | TRBV7-2 | . | TGTGCCAGCAGTTTTGGGGGGAACACTGAAGCTTTCTTT | CASSFGGNTEAFF
TRBJ1-2 | many | TRBV3-1 | . | TGTGCCAGCAGCCAAGCCAGGGTAGGCTATGGCTACACCTTC | CASSQARVGYGYTF
TRBJ1-1 | . | TRBV19 | . | TGTGCCAGTAGTATAGCCCGGGGGACTGAAGCTTTCTTT | CASSIARGTEAFF
TRBJ2-3 | many | TRBV28 | TRBD2 | TGTGCCAGCAGTTATCAAGCGGGAAGAAGGGATACGCAGTATTTT | CASSYQAGRRDTQYF
TRBJ2-2 | . | TRBV29-1 | . | TGCAGCGTTTTCGACTCAAAAAGGGCCGGGGAGCTGTTTTTT | CSVFDSKRAGELFF
TRBJ1-5 | many | TRBV5-1 | . | TGCGCCAGCAGAGAGTCGGGGAATAGCAATCAGCCCCAGCATTTT | CASRESGNSNQPQHF
TRBJ2-7 | . | TRBV5-1 | . | TGCGCCAGCAGCTTTCCCGGTCCTCCCTACGAGCAGTACTTC | CASSFPGPPYEQYF
TRBJ1-1 | many | TRBV9 | . | TGTGCCAGCAGCCCCGGCGACAGTTACACTGAAGCTTTCTTT | CASSPGDSYTEAFF
TRBJ1-3 | many | TRBV7-2 | TRBD1 | TGTGCCAGCAGCTTAACAGGGGTATCTGGAAACACCATATATTTT | CASSLTGVSGNTIYF
TRBJ2-3 | few | TRBV15 | TRBD2 | TGTGCCACCAGCACCCGACTAGCGGGAGACACAGATACGCAGTATTTT | CATSTRLAGDTDTQYF
TRBJ2-5 | many | TRBV20-1 | . | TGCAGTGCTGACGTACGGGCGCAGACCCAGTACTTC | CSADVRAQTQYF
TRBJ2-7 | few | TRBV3-1 | . | TGTGCCAGCAGCCAAGATCTTTCGGTATACGAGCAGTACTTC | CASSQDLSVYEQYF
TRBJ2-3 | . | TRBV5-4 | . | TGTGCCAGCAGCTTGGCCGCATCAGATACGCAGTATTTT | CASSLAASDTQYF
TRBJ2-2 | . | TRBV20-1 | TRBD2 | TGCAGTGCGCAGCTAGCGGGGGGGACCGGGGAGCTGTTTTTT | CSAQLAGGTGELFF
TRBJ1-1 | many | TRBV3-1 | . | TGTGCCAGCAGCCATTTAAAGGGCGTTGGTGAAGCTTTCTTT | CASSHLKGVGEAFF
TRBJ2-3 | . | TRBV2 | . | TGTGCCAGCAAACTGACAGGCAACTCCAATACGCAGTATTTT | CASKLTGNSNTQYF
TRBJ1-5 | many | TRBV12-3/TRBV12-4 | . | TGTGCCAGCAACCAAGTCGAGGGACAGCCCCAGCATTTT | CASNQVEGQPQHF
TRBJ2-7 | many | TRBV5-1 | TRBD2 | TGCGCCAGCAGCGCCGTGGCGGGAGGTACCTACGAGCAGTACTTC | CASSAVAGGTYEQYF
TRBJ1-1 | many | TRBV6-1 | . | TGTGCCAGCAGTAGAACCCACAATTCGAACACTGAAGCTTTCTTT | CASSRTHNSNTEAFF
TRBJ1-2 | . | TRBV6-1 | . | TGTGCCAGCAGTCACCGATATTTACCGGGTGACTACACCTTC | CASSHRYLPGDYTF
TRBJ2-7 | many | TRBV20-1 | TRBD2 | TGCAGTGCTAGCGGGACTAGCGGGAAAGTTGGTGAGCAGTACTTC | CSASGTSGKVGEQYF
TRBJ2-3 | many | TRBV6-1 | . | TGTGCCAGCAGGCCTGGGGGCGGGAGACCAGATACGCAGTATTTT | CASRPGGGRPDTQYF
TRBJ2-7 | many | TRBV12-3/TRBV12-4 | . | TGTGCCAGCAACCTCAATTCCCCCTACCCCCGGAGGGGCGAGCAGTACTTC | CASNLNSPYPRRGEQYF
TRBJ2-5 | . | TRBV6-1 | . | TGTGCCACGAATCCTGAGACAGCGTCGGAAGAGACCCAGTACTTC | CATNPETASEETQYF
TRBJ1-4 | few | TRBV7-9 | . | TGTGCCAGCAGCTCTCTAGGAGGGGGAGAAAAACTGTTTTTT | CASSSLGGGEKLFF
TRBJ2-2 | . | TRBV12-3/TRBV12-4 | . | TGTGCCAGCAGTCCGTTAGGGACGCCGGGGGACACCGGGGAGCTGTTTTTT | CASSPLGTPGDTGELFF